This passage covers 28 T cell receptor beta chains from one sample sequenced in a study of T cells after yellow fever vaccination. Via MiXCR, TCRdb re-called the 5' RACE reads, giving one row per CDR3 protein. The table shows 500,000 to 550,000 distinct CDR3 sequences, with just over 20% occurring only once. Sequencing used PBMCs, obtained more than 20 days after the first yellow fever vaccination. Receptors originate from a man younger than 35 who received the YFV17D yellow fever vaccine.

This clonotype was counted only a few times. The V call is TRBV4-3, the J call TRBJ1-6; 7 positions match TRBD1. V lost 6 bases and J lost 7; bases outside the gene matches: 0. Per germline, CDR1 LGHNA and CDR2 YSLEER. The CDR3 length is 12 residues. CDR3 sequence (DNA): TGCGCCAGCAGACAGGGGAATTCACCCCTCCACTTT. It specifies CASRQGNSPLHF.

Only a few counts were recorded for this clonotype. The rearrangement uses TRBV6-5 and TRBJ1-5; 8 bases line up with TRBD1. CDR3 length: 13 amino acids. Germline values: CDR1 MNHEY, CDR2 SVGAGI. V gave up 5 bases and J gave up 7 bases; unmatched junction bases: 4. The CDR3 nucleotides are TGTGCCAGCAGTAACGACAGGGGACAGCCCCAGCATTTT. Translation: CASSNDRGQPQHF.

This clonotype was counted only a few times. The gene calls are TRBV6-1 and TRBJ2-7, with a possible D match to TRBD1 (5 bases). This CDR3 is built from 14 residues. The germline CDR1 and CDR2 sequences are MNHNS and SASEGT. Trimming left V 6 bases short and J 3 bases short, with 15 bases between. The CDR3 loop is CASSPTHRFYEQYV. For the CDR3, the DNA is TGTGCCAGCAGCCCAACTCACAGGTTCTACGAGCAGTACGTC.

This chain joins TRBV20-1 and TRBJ2-3; 11 nucleotides line up with TRBD2. The CDR3 consists of 15 residues. V gave up 1 base and J gave up 3 bases; unmatched junction bases: 3. Germline CDR1 is DFQATT and CDR2 is SNEGSKA (reference sequence). The CDR3 DNA follows: TGCAGTGCTAGAGCTGGGACTAGCGGAACAGATACGCAGTATTTT. It encodes CSARAGTSGTDTQYF.

The chain couples TRBV7-9 to TRBJ2-5, with a tentative D call TRBD2 (6 bases). There are 15 residues in the CDR3. Germline CDR1 SEHNR, CDR2 FQNEAQ (reference sequence). V was cut by 4 bases and J by 2 bases, with 14 bases left in between. CDR3 protein: CASSWAGGWQETQYF. CDR3 coding DNA: TGTGCCAGCAGCTGGGCCGGGGGTTGGCAAGAGACCCAGTACTTC.

The rearrangement joins TRBV20-1 to TRBJ1-2; 11 bases line up with TRBD1. Germline trimming cut 6 bases from V and 4 bases from J; bases unmatched to any gene: 10. The CDR3 is 15 amino acids. Germline V lookup: CDR1 DFQATT, CDR2 SNEGSKA (reference sequence). The CDR3 is CSAAPGQGVFYGYTF. The CDR3 bases are TGCAGTGCCGCTCCGGGACAGGGGGTTTTCTATGGCTACACCTTC.

This rearrangement joins TRBV6-1 to TRBJ2-1; the D gene is possibly TRBD1 (5 bases). Looked up from germline, CDR1 is MNHNS and CDR2 is SASEGT. The CDR3 is 18 residues long. V was clipped by 5 bases and J by 6 bases, with 26 bases between them. Here the CDR3 reads CASSPLGRVRVSSNEQFF. The CDR3 DNA reads as TGTGCCAGCAGTCCCCTCGGCAGGGTGCGCGTGTCTTCCAATGAGCAGTTCTTC.

This clonotype was detected a few times. V and J are TRBV27 and TRBJ1-2, with TRBD1 matching 9 bases. CDR3 length: 14 amino acids. Germline V gene lookup returns CDR1 MNHEY and CDR2 SMNVEV (reference sequence). Trimming cost V 2 bases and J 4 bases; bases outside gene matches: 2. In DNA, the CDR3 is TGTGCCAGCAGTTTAATGGACAGGGGCTATGGCTACACCTTC. It is translated as CASSLMDRGYGYTF.

This clonotype was counted between two and nine times. This rearrangement joins TRBV7-9 to TRBJ1-2; perhaps TRBD1 as D (6 bases). With 4 bases removed from V and 7 bases from J, the gap between germline ends came to 22 bases. This CDR3 has 16 residues. Germline CDR1 and CDR2: SEHNR and FQNEAQ (reference sequence). CDR3 sequence: CASSSTAQTGLLGYTF. The CDR3 DNA reads TGTGCCAGCAGCTCGACGGCTCAAACAGGGTTACTTGGCTACACCTTC.

This clonotype was seen a few times. The genes are TRBV12-3 or TRBV12-4 and TRBJ2-2, with D uncertain. With 5 bases removed from V and 5 bases from J, the gap between germline ends came to 15 bases. The CDR3 spans 15 residues. CDR3 DNA sequence: TGTGCCAGCAGTACCAGGACGGTGGGGACCGGGGAGCTGTTTTTT. Its protein is CASSTRTVGTGELFF.

The chain recombines TRBV6-5 with TRBJ1-6; 8 nucleotides line up with TRBD1. Trimming took 5 bases from V and 7 from J; bases not matched to a gene: 13. Germline CDR1 reads MNHEY; CDR2 reads SVGAGI. This CDR3 is 17 amino acids long. The CDR3 DNA reads as TGTGCCAGCAGTCTACGGGGGAGACAGGGGAGGAATTCACCCCTCCACTTT. Encoded protein: CASSLRGRQGRNSPLHF.

This rearrangement joins TRBV5-1 to TRBJ2-7, with 8 bases matching TRBD1. Losses at the gene ends were 4 bases for V and 5 bases for J; bases not matched to a gene: 14. Looked up from germline, CDR1 is SGHRS and CDR2 is YFSETQ. The CDR3 loop spans 16 amino acids. For the CDR3, the DNA is TGCGCCAGCAGCCTCCGGGGACAGGCAGGGGCGGACGAGCAGTACTTC. It translates to CASSLRGQAGADEQYF.

This clonotype was recorded a few times. The V call is TRBV6-1, the J call TRBJ2-7; 8 nucleotides align to TRBD1. The germline CDR1 and CDR2 sequences are MNHNS and SASEGT. The CDR3 runs 17 residues. V shed 5 bases, J shed 1 base, and the junction held 13 bases outside the gene matches. The CDR3 region has the DNA TGTGCCAGCAGTCGCGCTGGGGGGACAGGCTCGTCCTACGAGCAGTACGTC. Its translation is CASSRAGGTGSSYEQYV.

Remarks on this clonotype: The junction and the germline gene differ at one end; a read error may be behind it. V gene TRBV5-8 combines with J gene TRBJ2-5; tentatively, D is TRBD2 (6 bases). The CDR3 is made up of 17 amino acids. Per germline, CDR1 SGHTS and CDR2 YDEGEE. The CDR3 coding sequence is TGTGCCAGCGGCTTGGGAGGAATAGCGGCCTACCAAGAGACCCAGTACTTC. Its protein is CASGLGGIAAYQETQYF.

This sequence joins TRBV15 and TRBJ1-1; TRBD1 is a possible D gene (5 bases). Germline V gives CDR1 LNHNV, CDR2 YYDKDF (reference sequence). V was pared by 8 bases and J by 4 bases, with 14 bases between. The CDR3 has 13 residues. The CDR3 coding sequence is TGTGCCACCTCCTCAGGGCAGGTCACTGAAGCTTTCTTT. It encodes CATSSGQVTEAFF.

This clonotype was counted between two and nine times. This sequence joins TRBV7-6 and TRBJ2-7, with D perhaps TRBD1 (5 bases). This CDR3 contains 15 residues. The germline V and J ends were trimmed by 2 bases and 2 bases, with 13 bases remaining between them. CDR1 is SGHVS, CDR2 FNYEAQ, per germline. CDR3 coding DNA: TGTGCCAGCAGCTTAAGCCCCGCAGGGCCCTACGAGCAGTACGTC. It yields the protein CASSLSPAGPYEQYV.

V is TRBV5-1 and J is TRBJ2-2; D may be TRBD1 or TRBD2 (5 bases each). The CDR3 consists of 16 residues. The germline CDR1 and CDR2 sequences are SGHRS and YFSETQ. V lost 6 bases to trimming and J lost 2 bases, with 17 bases between them. The CDR3 region is CASTLGAGTNTGELFF. The CDR3 DNA reads TGCGCCAGCACTCTTGGGGCAGGGACCAACACCGGGGAGCTGTTTTTT.

This chain links TRBV12-3 or TRBV12-4 with TRBJ2-1; D tentatively reads TRBD1 or TRBD2 (5 bases each). Trimming removed 7 bases from V and 2 bases from J, with 12 bases in between. This CDR3 contains 14 residues. CDR3 DNA sequence: TGTGCCAGCATTCGGGACGGGGCCTACAATGAGCAGTTCTTC. Translating gives CASIRDGAYNEQFF.

This clonotype has just a few counts. V usage is TRBV19 and J usage is TRBJ1-2; 7 positions agree with TRBD1. CDR3 length: 13 residues. The V segment lost 7 bases and the J segment 4 bases; nucleotides outside the gene matches: 6. The germline CDR1 and CDR2 sequences are LNHDA and SQIVND (reference sequence). Here the CDR3 DNA reads TGTGCCAGTAATCCGGGACAGCCCTATGGCTACACCTTC. It specifies CASNPGQPYGYTF.

The chain links TRBV2 to TRBJ1-2; a possible D gene is TRBD1 (5 bases). Germline V lookup: CDR1 SNHLY, CDR2 FYNNEI. V was pared by 6 bases and J by 8 bases, with 16 bases between. The CDR3 spans 13 residues. The CDR3 protein is CASRKDGGTGYTF. The CDR3 DNA reads as TGTGCCAGCAGAAAGGACGGGGGGACGGGCTACACCTTC.

This clonotype was counted many times. The chain employs TRBV4-1 and TRBJ1-6; D is uncertain. The CDR3 covers 14 residues. V gave up 0 bases and J gave up 6 bases, with 6 bases separating them. CDR1 is MGHRA, CDR2 YSYEKL, per germline. The DNA of the CDR3 is TGCGCCAGCAGCCAAGACGGAAGTAATTCACCCCTCCACTTT. Translated, it gives CASSQDGSNSPLHF.

V is TRBV27 and J is TRBJ2-3, with TRBD2 identical over 11 bases. The V gene's germline CDR1 is MNHEY and CDR2 SMNVEV (reference sequence). This CDR3 has 18 residues. V dropped 3 bases and J dropped 4; count of bases not matched to a gene: 12. DNA for the CDR3: TGTGCCAGCAGTTTTAGGGCCCTACTAGCGGGGGAAGCAGATACGCAGTATTTT. Amino acids: CASSFRALLAGEADTQYF.

The rearrangement links TRBV7-9 to TRBJ2-3; D is unresolved. Germline V gene lookup returns CDR1 SEHNR and CDR2 FQNEAQ (reference sequence). The CDR3 is made up of 12 amino acids. The V end lost 8 bases, the J end lost 4 bases, and 10 bases lay between the germline ends. Here the CDR3 reads CASANRADTQYF. The CDR3, as DNA: TGTGCCAGCGCTAACCGGGCAGATACGCAGTATTTT.

A few counts support this clonotype. The CDR3: CASSQEGPTEAFF. The CDR3 bases are TGCGCCAGCAGCCAAGAAGGACCCACTGAAGCTTTCTTT. J is TRBJ1-1 and V is TRBV4-3; D is unresolved. The CDR3 is made up of 13 amino acids. The V end lost 0 bases, the J end lost 4 bases, and 6 bases lay between the germline ends. Per germline, CDR1 LGHNA and CDR2 YSLEER.

V and J are TRBV18 and TRBJ2-5; D is unclear. V lost 3 bases and J 4 bases, leaving 9 bases between the germline ends. The CDR3 covers 13 residues. CDR1 and CDR2 from the germline V gene are KGHSH and LQKENI. CDR3 bases: TGTGCCAGCTCACCGCGTGACCTAGAGACCCAGTACTTC. This translates into CASSPRDLETQYF.

The chain is built from TRBV10-3 and TRBJ2-3, with D perhaps TRBD1 or TRBD2 (6 bases each). The CDR3 is 14 residues long. Germline V gene lookup returns CDR1 ENHRY and CDR2 SYGVKD. V gave up 10 bases and J gave up 4 bases, with 18 bases separating them. The CDR3 is CATEGGGTPDTQYF. The CDR3 bases are TGTGCCACTGAGGGGGGCGGTACGCCAGATACGCAGTATTTT.

This clonotype was detected many times. The V gene is TRBV9, the J gene TRBJ2-1; D unclear. Germline V gene sequence: CDR1 SGDLS, CDR2 YYNGEE. Trimming cost V 0 bases and J 4 bases, with 2 bases left between them. The CDR3 has 12 amino acids. The CDR3 is CASSVDYNEQFF. The CDR3 DNA reads as TGTGCCAGCAGCGTAGATTACAATGAGCAGTTCTTC. The full variable domain, in which reference TRBV9 and TRBJ2-1 provide the parts outside the CDR3, is DSGVTQTPKHLITATGQRVTLRCSPRSGDLSVYWYQQSLDQGLQFLIQYYNGEERAKGNILERFSAQQFPDLHSELNLSSLELGDSALYFCASSVDYNEQFFGPGTRLTVL.

The V call is TRBV20-1, the J call TRBJ2-3; possible D gene TRBD2, 6 bases. CDR1 is DFQATT and CDR2 is SNEGSKA in the germline V gene (reference sequence). The germline V and J ends were trimmed by 3 bases and 6 bases, with 16 bases remaining between them. The CDR3 extends over 14 amino acids. In DNA, the CDR3 is TGCAGTGCTAGGCTAGCGAGGACGGGGGATACGCAGTATTTT. Protein: CSARLARTGDTQYF.